The 6 T cell receptor beta chains in this list originate from one sample, sequenced in a study of CD8+CD57+ T cells in acquired aplastic anemia. For CDR3 and TCR beta VDJ profiling, genomic DNA was the template used. TCRdb reprocessed the reads with MiXCR, giving one entry per CDR3 protein. The sample records about 42,000 distinct CDR3 sequences, around 63% being singletons. Specimen: sorted CD4+, CD8+, or CD8+CD57+ T cells (not recorded which) from PBMCs. The receptors were sampled from a human donor in good health, serving as a control.

This chain joins TRBV15 and TRBJ2-7; D is possibly TRBD1 (8 bases). The ends were cut back, 6 bases at V and 3 bases at J, with 12 bases in the middle. From germline, CDR1 is LNHNV and CDR2 YYDKDF (reference sequence). The CDR3 extends over 13 amino acids. CDR3 DNA sequence: TGTGCCACCAGAACAGGGGGGGACTACGAGCAGTACTTC. This translates into CATRTGGDYEQYF.

The rearrangement links TRBV19 to TRBJ1-3; D is undetermined. The V end was cut by 7 bases, the J end by 0 bases, with 13 bases between. There are 15 residues in the CDR3. Germline CDR1 and CDR2: LNHDA and SQIVND (reference sequence). CDR3 DNA: TGTGCCAGTACTAGGACGGGGAACTCTGGAAACACCATATATTTT. Translated, it gives CASTRTGNSGNTIYF.

The chain recombines TRBV15 with TRBJ2-1; no clear D. Germline values: CDR1 LNHNV, CDR2 YYDKDF (reference sequence). The CDR3 has 13 residues. The ends were cut back, 1 base at V and 7 bases at J, with 8 bases in the middle. Here the CDR3 reads CATSRVGTNEQFF. Here the CDR3 DNA reads TGTGCCACCAGCAGAGTTGGAACGAATGAGCAGTTCTTC.

This clonotype is judged medium-sized. V gene TRBV5-1 combines with J gene TRBJ2-7; D gene uncertain. Trimming shortened V by 0 bases and J by 0 bases, and 7 bases separated the two germline ends. CDR3 length equals 14 residues. CDR1 is SGHRS, CDR2 YFSETQ, per germline. The CDR3 here is CASSLDISSYEQYF. The CDR3, as DNA: TGCGCCAGCAGCTTGGACATCAGCTCCTACGAGCAGTACTTC.

This clonotype was detected ten times or more. This sequence joins TRBV4-2 and TRBJ1-5; TRBD1 is a possible D gene (6 bases). The ends were cut back, 4 bases at V and 5 bases at J, with 15 bases in the middle. The CDR3 has 15 amino acids. Germline lookup yields CDR1 LGHNA and CDR2 YNFKEQ. CDR3 residues: CASSLLQGIDQPQHF. For the CDR3, the DNA is TGTGCCAGCAGCCTCCTACAGGGTATCGATCAGCCCCAGCATTTT.

The V gene is TRBV6-5, the J gene TRBJ2-7; D gene ambiguous. CDR3 length: 15 amino acids. CDR1 and CDR2 from the germline V gene are MNHEY and SVGAGI. Trimming removed 4 bases at V and 1 base at J, with 14 bases between. The DNA for the CDR3 is TGTGCCAGCAGTTTGAGCCCCTCCCAGTCCTACGAGCAGTACGTC. Translating gives CASSLSPSQSYEQYV.